This T cell receptor beta chain was documented in a study of OX40 agonist ivuxolimab in advanced cancers. Study background: The dose-escalation cohort had hepatocellular carcinoma, melanoma, renal cell or head and neck cancer.

Germline V gives CDR1 SEHNR, CDR2 FQNEAQ (reference sequence). V shed 5 bases, J shed 4 bases, and the junction held 3 bases outside the gene matches. The CDR3 is 13 residues long. This clone occurred a few times. Profiling relied on immunoSEQ multiplex PCR, and the TCRdb table lists in-frame clones only, not all of them. The sample lists about 50,000 clones; around 81% were seen once. This chain joins TRBV7-9 and TRBJ1-2; 8 bases agree with TRBD1. Specimen: CD4+ or CD8+ T cells sorted from blood, collected in a trial of the OX40 agonist ivuxolimab. The origin of this receptor is an adult with an advanced solid tumor such as melanoma, head and neck, liver or kidney cancer. The CDR3 coding sequence is TGTGCCAGCAGCCTAACAGGGGGCTATGGCTACACCTTC. Translated, it gives CASSLTGGYGYTF. Full variable domain (rest looked up from reference TRBV7-9 and TRBJ1-2): DTGVSQNPRHKITKRGQNVTFRCDPISEHNRLYWYRQTLGQGPEFLTYFQNEAQLEKSRLLSDRFSAERPKGSFSTLEIQRTEQGDSAMYLCASSLTGGYGYTFGSGTRLTVV.